The 4 T cell receptor beta chains given below trace back to one sample, sequenced in a study of cytotoxic CD8 clonotypes in ibrutinib-treated CLL. Assay: immunoSEQ multiplex PCR; the TCRdb copy retains only in-frame clones and omits some. The sample has approximately 130,000 clones, around four fifths seen once. Sequencing was performed on PBMCs, taken after 24 months of ibrutinib treatment. Source of these receptors: a human donor with chronic lymphocytic leukemia.

A single count supports this clone. DNA for the CDR3: TGTGCCAGCAGTTACTGGAGTAGCAATCAGCCCCAGCATTTT. Translating gives CASSYWSSNQPQHF. V usage is TRBV6-5 and J usage is TRBJ1-5; D not resolved. The CDR3 extends over 14 amino acids. With 1 base removed from V and 0 bases from J, the gap between germline ends came to 4 bases. Germline assignment: CDR1 MNHEY and CDR2 SVGAGI.

The chain has TRBV6-5 and TRBJ1-4, with 7 bases aligning to TRBD1. The CDR3 spans 14 residues. CDR1 and CDR2 from the germline V gene are MNHEY and SVGAGI. Losses at the gene ends were 6 bases for V and 8 bases for J; bases not matched to a gene: 9. CDR3 sequence reads: CASSQTGMGEKLFF. As DNA, the CDR3 is TGTGCCAGCAGCCAGACAGGGATGGGGGAAAAACTGTTTTTT.

J is TRBJ2-7 and V is TRBV15; D assignment may be TRBD1 or TRBD2 (5 bases each). Deletions cut 0 bases from V and 4 bases from J, with 10 bases between. Germline V gene lookup returns CDR1 LNHNV and CDR2 YYDKDF (reference sequence). CDR3 length equals 14 residues. The DNA of the CDR3 is TGTGCCACCAGCAGAGATCCCGGGGCATACGAGCAGTACTTC. Translating gives CATSRDPGAYEQYF. Drawing the rest from reference TRBV15 and TRBJ2-7, the complete variable domain is DAMVIQNPRYQVTQFGKPVTLSCSQTLNHNVMYWYQQKSSQAPKLLFHYYDKDFNNEADTPDNFQSRRPNTSFCFLDIRSPGLGDTAMYLCATSRDPGAYEQYFGPGTRLTVT.

This rearrangement joins TRBV7-2 to TRBJ1-3; no reliable D call. Trimming left V 4 bases short and J 0 bases short, with 16 bases between. CDR1 SGHTA and CDR2 FQGNSA come from the germline V gene. This CDR3 region has 17 residues. The DNA of the CDR3 is TGTGCCAGCAGCTCTTCCCCCGGGCTCCGCTCTGGAAACACCATATATTTT. Its translation: CASSSSPGLRSGNTIYF.